This TCR beta chain stems from a study of T cells in localized non-small cell lung cancer. Overall study results and limits: A median of around 60 clones ranked among the top 100 in tumor appeared in adjacent lung.

Clones were read by immunoSEQ multiplex PCR, and TCRdb kept only the in-frame ones, dropping some. The sample has about 70,000 clones, about four fifths seen once. The CDR3 is made up of 17 amino acids. Trimming removed 2 bases from V and 2 bases from J; junction bases left unmatched: 11. The germline CDR1 and CDR2 sequences are KGHSH and LQKENI. With respect to this clone: Its cognate antigen is unknown.

The sequencing here drew on peripheral blood, taken before any cancer treatment. The genes are TRBV18 and TRBJ2-7, with TRBD2 matching 8 bases. This receptor was taken from a female donor at least 60 years old with stage I lung adenocarcinoma. In DNA, the CDR3 is TGTGCCAGCTCACCAAATAGAGGGACTAGTGAAACCTACGAGCAGTACTTC. Protein product: CASSPNRGTSETYEQYF.